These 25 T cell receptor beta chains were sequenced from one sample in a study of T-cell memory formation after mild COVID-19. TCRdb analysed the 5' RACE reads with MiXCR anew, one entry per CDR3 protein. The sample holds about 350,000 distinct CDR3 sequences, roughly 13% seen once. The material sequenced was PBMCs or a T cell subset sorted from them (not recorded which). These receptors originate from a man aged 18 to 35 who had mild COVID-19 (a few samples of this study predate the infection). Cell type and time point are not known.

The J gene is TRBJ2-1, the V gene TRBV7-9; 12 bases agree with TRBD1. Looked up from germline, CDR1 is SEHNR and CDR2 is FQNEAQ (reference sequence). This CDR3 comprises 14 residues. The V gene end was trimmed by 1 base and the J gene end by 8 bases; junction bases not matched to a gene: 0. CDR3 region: CASSLGDRGHEQFF. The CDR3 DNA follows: TGTGCCAGCAGCTTAGGGGACAGGGGGCATGAGCAGTTCTTC.

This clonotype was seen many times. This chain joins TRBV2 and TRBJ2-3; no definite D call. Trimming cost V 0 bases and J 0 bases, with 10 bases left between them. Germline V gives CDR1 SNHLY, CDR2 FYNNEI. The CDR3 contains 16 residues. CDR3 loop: CASSEAPSTSTDTQYF. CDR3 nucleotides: TGTGCCAGCAGTGAAGCGCCCTCAACTAGCACAGATACGCAGTATTTT.

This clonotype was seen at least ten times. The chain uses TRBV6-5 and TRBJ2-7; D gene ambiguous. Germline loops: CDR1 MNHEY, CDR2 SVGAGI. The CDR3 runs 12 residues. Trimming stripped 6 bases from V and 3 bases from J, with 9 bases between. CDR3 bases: TGTGCCAGCAGCGGCAGAAACTACGAGCAGTACTTC. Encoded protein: CASSGRNYEQYF.

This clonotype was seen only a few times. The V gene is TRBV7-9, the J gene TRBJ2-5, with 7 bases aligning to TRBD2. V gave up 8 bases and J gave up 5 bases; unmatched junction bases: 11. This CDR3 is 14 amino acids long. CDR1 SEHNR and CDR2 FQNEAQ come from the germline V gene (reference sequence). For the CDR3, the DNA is TGTGCCAGCCGATCTTCCGGGGGGTGGGAGACCCAGTACTTC. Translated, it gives CASRSSGGWETQYF.

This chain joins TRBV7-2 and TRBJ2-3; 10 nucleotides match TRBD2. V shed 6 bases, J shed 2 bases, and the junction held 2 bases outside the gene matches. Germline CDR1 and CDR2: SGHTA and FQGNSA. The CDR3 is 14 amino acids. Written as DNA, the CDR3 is TGTGCCAGCAGGGGACTAGCGAACACAGATACGCAGTATTTT. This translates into CASRGLANTDTQYF.

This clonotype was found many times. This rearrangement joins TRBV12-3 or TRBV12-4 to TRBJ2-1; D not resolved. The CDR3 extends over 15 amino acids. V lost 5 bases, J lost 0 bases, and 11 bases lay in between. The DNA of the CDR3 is TGTGCCAGCAGTGGGTATTTTAGCTCCTACAATGAGCAGTTCTTC. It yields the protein CASSGYFSSYNEQFF.

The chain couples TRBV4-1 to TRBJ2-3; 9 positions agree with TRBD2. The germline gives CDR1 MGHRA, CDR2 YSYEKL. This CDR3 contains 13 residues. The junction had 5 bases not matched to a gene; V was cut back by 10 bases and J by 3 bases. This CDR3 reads CATWAGGTDTQYF. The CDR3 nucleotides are TGCGCCACCTGGGCGGGGGGGACAGATACGCAGTATTTT.

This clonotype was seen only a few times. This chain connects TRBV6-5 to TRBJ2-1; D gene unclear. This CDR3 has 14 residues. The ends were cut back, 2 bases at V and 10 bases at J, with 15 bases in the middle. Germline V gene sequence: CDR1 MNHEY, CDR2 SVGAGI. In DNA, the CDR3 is TGTGCCAGCAGTTACCCAAAAGTACAAGGGGAGCAGTTCTTC. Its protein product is CASSYPKVQGEQFF.

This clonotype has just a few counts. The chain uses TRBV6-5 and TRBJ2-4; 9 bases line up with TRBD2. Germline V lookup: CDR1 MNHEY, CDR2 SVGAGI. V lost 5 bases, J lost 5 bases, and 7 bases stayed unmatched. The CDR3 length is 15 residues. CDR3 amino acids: CASSPSAGGENIQYF. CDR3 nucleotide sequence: TGTGCCAGCAGTCCCTCGGCGGGGGGGGAAAACATTCAGTACTTC.

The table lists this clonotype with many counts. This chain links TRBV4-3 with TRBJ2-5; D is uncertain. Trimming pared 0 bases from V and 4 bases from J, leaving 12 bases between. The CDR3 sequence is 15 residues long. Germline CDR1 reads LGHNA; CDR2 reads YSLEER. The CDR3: CASSQEAYRRETQYF. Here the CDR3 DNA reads TGCGCCAGCAGCCAAGAGGCCTACCGACGAGAGACCCAGTACTTC.

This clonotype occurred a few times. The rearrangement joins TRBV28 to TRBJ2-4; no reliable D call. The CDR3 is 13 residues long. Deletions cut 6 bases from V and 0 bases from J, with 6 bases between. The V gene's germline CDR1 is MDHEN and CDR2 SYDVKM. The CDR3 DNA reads TGTGCCAGCAGGAGCGTAGCCAAAAACATTCAGTACTTC. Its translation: CASRSVAKNIQYF. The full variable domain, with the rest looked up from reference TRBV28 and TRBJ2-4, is DVKVTQSSRYLVKRTGEKVFLECVQDMDHENMFWYRQDPGLGLRLIYFSYDVKMKEKGDIPEGYSVSREKKERFSLILESASTNQTSMYLCASRSVAKNIQYFGAGTRLSVL.

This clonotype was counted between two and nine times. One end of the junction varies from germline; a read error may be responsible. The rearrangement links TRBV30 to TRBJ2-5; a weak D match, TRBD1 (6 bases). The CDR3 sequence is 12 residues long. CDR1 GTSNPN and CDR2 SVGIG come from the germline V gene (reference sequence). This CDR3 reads CAWSAAWQGLDF. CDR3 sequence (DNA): TGTGCCTGGAGTGCCGCCTGGCAGGGGTTGGACTTC.

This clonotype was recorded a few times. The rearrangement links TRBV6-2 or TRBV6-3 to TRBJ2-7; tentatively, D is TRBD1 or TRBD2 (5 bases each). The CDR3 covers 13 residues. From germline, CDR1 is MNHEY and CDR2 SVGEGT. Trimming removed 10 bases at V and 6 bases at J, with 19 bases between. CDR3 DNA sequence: TGTGCCACCGGACACCTCGAGGGCCCCGAGCAGTACTTC. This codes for CATGHLEGPEQYF.

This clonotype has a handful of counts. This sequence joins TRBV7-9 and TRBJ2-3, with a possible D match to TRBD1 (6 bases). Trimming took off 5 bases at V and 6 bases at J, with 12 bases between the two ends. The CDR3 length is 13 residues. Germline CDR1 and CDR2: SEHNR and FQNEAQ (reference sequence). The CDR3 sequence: CASSQTGSDTQYF. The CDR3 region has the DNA TGTGCCAGCAGCCAGACAGGATCCGATACGCAGTATTTT.

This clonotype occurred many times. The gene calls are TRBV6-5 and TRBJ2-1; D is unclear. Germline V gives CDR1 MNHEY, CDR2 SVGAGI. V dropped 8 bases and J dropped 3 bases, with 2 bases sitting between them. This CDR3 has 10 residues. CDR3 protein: CASGYNEQFF. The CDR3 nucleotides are TGTGCCAGCGGCTACAATGAGCAGTTCTTC.

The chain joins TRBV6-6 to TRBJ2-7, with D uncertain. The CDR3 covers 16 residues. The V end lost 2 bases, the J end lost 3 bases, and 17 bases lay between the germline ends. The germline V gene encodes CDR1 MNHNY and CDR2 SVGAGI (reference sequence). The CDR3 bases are TGTGCCAGCAGTTACGCCCTCGACCAAGTGGGCTACGAGCAGTACGTC. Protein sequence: CASSYALDQVGYEQYV.

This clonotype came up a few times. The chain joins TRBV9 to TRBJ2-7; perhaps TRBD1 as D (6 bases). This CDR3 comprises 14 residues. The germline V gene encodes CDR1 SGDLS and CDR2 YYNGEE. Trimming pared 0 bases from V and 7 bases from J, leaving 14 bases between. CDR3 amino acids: CASSVAVGATEQYF. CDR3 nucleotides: TGTGCCAGCAGCGTAGCAGTGGGGGCCACTGAGCAGTACTTC. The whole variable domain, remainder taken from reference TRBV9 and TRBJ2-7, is DSGVTQTPKHLITATGQRVTLRCSPRSGDLSVYWYQQSLDQGLQFLIQYYNGEERAKGNILERFSAQQFPDLHSELNLSSLELGDSALYFCASSVAVGATEQYFGPGTRLTVT.

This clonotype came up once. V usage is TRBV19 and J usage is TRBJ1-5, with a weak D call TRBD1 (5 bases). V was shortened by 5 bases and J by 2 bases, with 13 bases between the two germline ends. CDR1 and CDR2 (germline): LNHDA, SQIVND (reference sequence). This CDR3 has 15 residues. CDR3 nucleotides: TGTGCCAGTAGTCTCGTGGGGACCGGCAATCAGCCCCAGCATTTT. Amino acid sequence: CASSLVGTGNQPQHF. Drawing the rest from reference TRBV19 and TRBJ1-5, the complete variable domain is DGGITQSPKYLFRKEGQNVTLSCEQNLNHDAMYWYRQDPGQGLRLIYYSQIVNDFQKGDIAEGYSVSREKKESFPLTVTSAQKNPTAFYLCASSLVGTGNQPQHFGDGTRLSIL.

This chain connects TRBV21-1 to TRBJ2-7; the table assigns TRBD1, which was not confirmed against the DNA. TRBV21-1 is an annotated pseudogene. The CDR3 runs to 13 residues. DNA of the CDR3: TGTGCCGGCTCCCTGGGGCCGCCCTACGAGCAGTACGTC. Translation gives CAGSLGPPYEQYV.

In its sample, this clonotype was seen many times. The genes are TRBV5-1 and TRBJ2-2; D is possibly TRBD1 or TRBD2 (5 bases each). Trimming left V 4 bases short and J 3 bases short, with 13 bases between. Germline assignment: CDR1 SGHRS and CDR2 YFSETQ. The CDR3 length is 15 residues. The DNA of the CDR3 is TGCGCCAGCAGCGGGGCCTGGGAGTACACCGGGGAGCTGTTTTTT. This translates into CASSGAWEYTGELFF.

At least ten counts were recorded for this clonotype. The CDR3 bases are TGCAGCGTTGCCCTGGACACCACGTCGGTGCAGTACTTC. Residues: CSVALDTTSVQYF. The rearrangement uses TRBV29-1 and TRBJ2-7, with TRBD1 as a possible D gene (5 bases). This CDR3 spans 13 amino acids. The V gene lost 4 bases and the J gene lost 9 bases, with 19 bases spanning the gap. The germline V gene encodes CDR1 SQVTM and CDR2 ANQGSEA.

The CDR3 sequence: CASSPSSGGASDTQYF. In nucleotides, the CDR3 is TGTGCCAGCAGCCCCTCTAGCGGGGGAGCCTCGGATACGCAGTATTTT. The chain recombines TRBV7-6 with TRBJ2-3, with 10 bases lining up with TRBD2. From germline, CDR1 is SGHVS and CDR2 FNYEAQ. The length of the CDR3 is 16 residues. V trimming: 5 bases; J trimming: 6 bases; junction bases outside the gene matches: 11.

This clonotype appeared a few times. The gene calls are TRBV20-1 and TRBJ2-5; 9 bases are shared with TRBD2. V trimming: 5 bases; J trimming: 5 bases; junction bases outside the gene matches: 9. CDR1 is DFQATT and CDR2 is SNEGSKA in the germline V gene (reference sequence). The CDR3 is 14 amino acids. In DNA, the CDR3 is TGCAGTGCTGAGATAGCGGGGGTCGGCGAGACCCAGTACTTC. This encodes CSAEIAGVGETQYF.

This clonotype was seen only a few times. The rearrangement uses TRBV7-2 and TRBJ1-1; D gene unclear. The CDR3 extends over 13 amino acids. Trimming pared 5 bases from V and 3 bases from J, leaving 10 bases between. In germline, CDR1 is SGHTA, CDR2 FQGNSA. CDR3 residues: CASSTQVDTEAFF. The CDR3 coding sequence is TGTGCCAGCAGCACTCAAGTTGACACTGAAGCTTTCTTT. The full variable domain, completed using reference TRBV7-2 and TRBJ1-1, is GAGVSQSPSNKVTEKGKDVELRCDPISGHTALYWYRQSLGQGLEFLIYFQGNSAPDKSGLPSDRFSAERTGGSVSTLTIQRTQQEDSAVYLCASSTQVDTEAFFGQGTRLTVV.

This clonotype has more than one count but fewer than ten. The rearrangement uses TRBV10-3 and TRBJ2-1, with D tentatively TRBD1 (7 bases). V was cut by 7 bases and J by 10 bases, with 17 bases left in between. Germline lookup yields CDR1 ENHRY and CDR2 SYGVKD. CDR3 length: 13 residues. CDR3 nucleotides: TGTGCCATCAACGAAGGAGGGGGCGGGGAGCAGTTCTTC. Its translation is CAINEGGGGEQFF.